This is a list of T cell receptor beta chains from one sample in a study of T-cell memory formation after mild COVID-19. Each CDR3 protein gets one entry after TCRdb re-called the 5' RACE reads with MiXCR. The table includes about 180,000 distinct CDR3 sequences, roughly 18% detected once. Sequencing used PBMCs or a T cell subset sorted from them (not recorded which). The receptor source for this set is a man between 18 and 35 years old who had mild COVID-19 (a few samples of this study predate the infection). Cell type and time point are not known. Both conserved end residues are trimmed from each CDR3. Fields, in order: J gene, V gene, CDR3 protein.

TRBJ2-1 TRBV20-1 SARAGGGTNEQF
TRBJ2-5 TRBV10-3 AISESLMVPAGKGETQY
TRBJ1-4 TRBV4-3 ASSQAEFRWEKLF
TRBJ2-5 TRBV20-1 SASHPRTSVETQY
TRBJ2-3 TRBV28 ASSPNRAGTDTQY
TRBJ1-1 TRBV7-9 ASSLAGEGEAF
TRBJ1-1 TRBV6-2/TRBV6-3 ASRWGNTEAF
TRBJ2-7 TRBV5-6 ASSARPDGYSLGEQY
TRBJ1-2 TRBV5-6 ASSSPPTDYGYT
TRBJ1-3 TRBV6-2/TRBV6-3 ASSYRDSSGNTIY
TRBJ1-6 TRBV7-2 ASSTDRNNSPLH
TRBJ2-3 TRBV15 ATSTYRGASTDTQY
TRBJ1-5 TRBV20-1 SAQSIERDQPQH
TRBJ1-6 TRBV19 ASSIEGSSSPLH
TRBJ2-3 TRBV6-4 ASSANGARDTQY
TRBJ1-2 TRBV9 ASSVDRIGYGYT
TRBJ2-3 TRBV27 ASSPPYGGRMGTQY
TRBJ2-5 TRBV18 ASSPRAEETQY
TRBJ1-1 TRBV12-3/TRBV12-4 ASSPNIGVNTEAF
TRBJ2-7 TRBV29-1 SVDRGPYEQY
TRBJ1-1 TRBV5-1 ASSLGSGANTEAF
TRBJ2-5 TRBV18 ASSPQFFRETQY
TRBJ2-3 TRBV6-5 ASSLIPGTANTDTQY
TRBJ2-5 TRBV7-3 ASSFDGDRRRETQY
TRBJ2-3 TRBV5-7 ASISTRRDTQY
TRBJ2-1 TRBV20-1 SVDRGHEQF
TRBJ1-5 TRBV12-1 ASSSVGQGARQPQH
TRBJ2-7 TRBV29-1 SVKGQYGYEQY
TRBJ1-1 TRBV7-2 ASSVTGGVAEAF
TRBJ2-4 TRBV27 ASSLRLGRGGLVDIQY
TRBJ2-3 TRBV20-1 SARPSDGADTQY
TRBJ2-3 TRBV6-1 ASSERGSDTQY
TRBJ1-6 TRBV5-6 ASSGPPGQGSPLH
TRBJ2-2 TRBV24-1 ATQGQPGELF
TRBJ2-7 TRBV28 ASSDRDYEQY
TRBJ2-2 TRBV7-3 ASSLNGGGELF
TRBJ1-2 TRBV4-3 ASSLGGGLPYGYT
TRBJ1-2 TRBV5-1 ASSLESYNYGYT
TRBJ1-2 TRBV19 ASSPDSLYGYT
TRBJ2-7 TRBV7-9 ASSRPNYEQY
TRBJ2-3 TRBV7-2 ASSSPGLAGGGDTQY
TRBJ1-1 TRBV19 ASSPRGGTAF
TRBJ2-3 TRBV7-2 ASSLVSSGASDTQY
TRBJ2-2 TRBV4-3 ASSQDSRTGSTGELF
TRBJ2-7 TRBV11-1 ASSLGPTGGKYEQY
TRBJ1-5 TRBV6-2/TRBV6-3 ASRTIGYGSQPQH
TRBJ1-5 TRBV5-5 ASSIRESNQPQH
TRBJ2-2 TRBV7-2 ASVQDRARATGELF
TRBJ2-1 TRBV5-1 ASSSQGYEQF
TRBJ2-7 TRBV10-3 AISSGKSSYEQY
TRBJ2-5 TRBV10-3 AISAGGQETQY
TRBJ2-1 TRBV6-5 ASSYTGNEQF
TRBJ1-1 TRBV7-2 ASSLRGAQVAF
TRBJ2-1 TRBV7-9 ASSPVAGGLNEQF